This T cell receptor beta chain was recovered during a study of human T cells and chemical hapten exposure. Study summary: Mainly, slight library volume differences in the pool made TCR yields vary. Overall study findings and caveats: Sensitizing with DPC caused no change in TCRs above 1 in 1000 frequency.

This clonotype was counted many times. Its matching antigen is unknown. Total RNA came from unfractionated whole blood. The CDR3 covers 15 residues. The germline V gene has CDR1 DFQATT and CDR2 SNEGSKA (reference sequence). V was pared by 4 bases and J by 2 bases, with 10 bases of the junction left unmatched. Within the library, unique molecular identifiers were attached to each individual cDNA molecule. How the authors handled the data: Samples contained a median of roughly 93,000 TCRs, with a range of roughly 20,000 to 700,000. From the 5' RACE reads, TCRdb called clonotypes with MiXCR, one entry per CDR3 protein. The V and J calls reflect TCRdb's pipeline rather than the authors' work. In the table there are 120,000 to 150,000 distinct CDR3 sequences, over 3.5% of which are singletons.

This receptor was identified in a female donor in good health. The V and J genes are TRBV20-1 and TRBJ2-5, with 7 bases fitting TRBD2. The CDR3 coding sequence is TGCAGTGCTACACGGGGAGGGGAATTACAAGAGACCCAGTACTTC. This encodes CSATRGGELQETQYF.